This TCR beta chain was profiled in a study of tumor-infiltrating lymphocytes in primary liver carcinoma (dated by TCRdb to 2016 to 2017). The study in broad terms: Hepatocellular carcinoma (four) or combined HCC and intrahepatic cholangiocarcinoma (one) was present in the five patients, who were three men and two women aged 30 to 69 years. Repertoires from technical replicates were highly reproducible, with mean shared-clone rates roughly 0.9 and correlation coefficients above 0.98. Each sample produced about 3.65 to 7.13 million productive TCRbeta reads, and read depth showed no significant difference between tissue types. Across five regions of each liver tumor, along with adjacent normal tissue and blood, the study brought together TCRbeta repertoire sequencing, expression microarrays and whole-exome sequencing. Agilent mRNA microarray profiling was performed on the approximately 27 tumor region samples to relate TCRbeta repertoire diversity to the local molecular phenotype. The five patients had tumors staged T1-T3 N0M0, with maximum diameters ranging from about 4.2 to 10 cm. A total of 35 specimens from 5 patients, comprising 25 or so tumor regions, 5 adjacent noncancerous liver tissues and 5 peripheral blood samples, were covered by TCRbeta repertoire sequencing. Study-wide conclusions, independent of this receptor: The top 250 clones accounted for a significantly greater share of the repertoire in tumors than in blood (p = 0.039). Since the samples were bulk and unsorted, there was no way to compare CD4+ and CD8+ T cell repertoires. With just four or five patients in the study, the authors point out that the findings should be validated in a larger study. Just about 8-25% of top clones turned up in all five regions of a tumor, which suggests spatial heterogeneity among tumor-infiltrating T cells. Because only the TCR beta chain was sequenced and unpaired alpha chains were not captured, true repertoire diversity is likely underestimated. Repertoire overlap was found to be higher between tumor regions (mean roughly 35%) than between tumor-adjacent (roughly 17%) or tumor-blood (about 15%) pairs, consistent with antigen-driven expansion.

With respect to this clonotype: This clone's antigen is unknown. The junction and the germline gene differ at one end; a read error may be behind it.

Without any cell sorting, total RNA and DNA were co-extracted from roughly 21-30 mg of bulk tissue using the AllPrep DNA/RNA mini kit. Between late 2015 and 2016, 4 to 6 patients in China with histopathologically diagnosed primary liver carcinoma had surgical resection. At the time of sampling, the patients were treatment-naive and had chronic HBV infection. Five spatially separated regions were sampled from each tumor: the superior, inferior, left-lateral and right-lateral poles, plus the tumor centre. Histology showed that every tumor sample contained more than 80% viable tumor cells. Pieces of fresh tumor and adjacent tissue were cut in half, with one half kept in RNAlater at -80 degrees C and the other half sent for histology. Including cysteine and phenylalanine, the CDR3 has 14 amino acids. CDR3 DNA only is kept here, 42 bases in frame from base 1. CDR1 SNHLY and CDR2 FYNNEI were looked up in the germline V gene.

TCRbeta-specific cDNA was reverse-transcribed from 500 ng total RNA using a constant-region primer and ProtoScript II reverse transcriptase. TCRbeta libraries were built with three nested multiplex PCR rounds, a slightly modified ARM-PCR procedure. Each of the first two PCR rounds ran for around 10 cycles using multiplex TRBV1-TRBV30 forward primers together with a Cbeta reverse primer. A final 25-cycle PCR with Deep VentR polymerase added sample barcodes and Illumina adapters. Before sequencing, amplicons between 200 and 500 bp were purified from gel using a QIAquick gel extraction kit. An Illumina HiSeq 2500 was used to sequence the TCRbeta amplicons with 250-bp paired-end reads. Concerning the study's data processing: Quality trimming of reads was performed with Trimmomatic v0.33, and paired reads were merged with FLASH v1.2.11 so that full CDR3 sequences could be recovered. V, D and J germline segments were assigned to the rearranged TCRbeta sequences by MiGEC v1.2.1b. VDJtools v1.0.0 computed clonotype statistics and Shannon-Wiener diversity indices. Except for diversity analysis, only the 250 most abundant clonotypes of each sample were used in subsequent analyses to reduce sampling bias. TCRdb reprocessed the public reads (quality trimming at Q25 with fastp, clone calling with MiXCR) and kept in-frame beta chains. Rows merge per CDR3 protein into single entries with the most common DNA and genes. The V and J calls and clone size come from TCRdb's table, not from the authors' own analysis. The sample has tens of thousands of distinct CDR3 sequences on record, about 80% of them singletons. Jointly, the top ten make up roughly 25% of the sample.

Input material: liver tumor tissue from sampling region 5. The intended sense of this specimen's cell subset or site label: tumor region T5, tumor centre. This sequence originates from a man aged 35 to 55 with primary liver carcinoma and hepatitis B virus infection. The receptor chain draws on TRBV2 and TRBJ2-3, with TRBD1 tentatively as D gene (5 bases match). The bases read TGTGCCAGCAGTATACAGGTATCCACAGGTACGCAGTATTTT. Its protein product is CASSIQVSTGTQYF. The CDR3 plus the reference TRBV2 and TRBJ2-3 genes for the other parts give the full variable domain: EPEVTQTPSHQVTQMGQEVILRCVPISNHLYFYWYRQILGQKVEFLVSFYNNEISEKSEIFDDQFSVERPDGSNFTLKIRSTKLEDSAMYFCASSIQVSTGTQYFGPGTRLTVL.